These 26 T cell receptor beta chains were all obtained from the same sample, sequenced in a study of early T cells in non-severe SARS-CoV-2 infection. In TCRdb, the 5' RACE reads were re-called with MiXCR into one record per CDR3 protein. This sample yields over 50,000 distinct CDR3 sequences, of which approximately 11% are seen a single time; 1.5% to 2% belongs to the top ten. The sequenced sample was whole blood. These TCRs come from an adult who was a healthcare worker with PCR-confirmed SARS-CoV-2 infection or an uninfected control (not recorded which).

In this sample, this clonotype turned up many times. V usage is TRBV9 and J usage is TRBJ1-6; maybe TRBD1 (6 bases). The CDR3 is 15 amino acids. V lost 4 bases and J lost 10, with 18 bases in between. CDR1 and CDR2 from the germline V gene are SGDLS and YYNGEE. CDR3 loop: CASSPHWGGHSPLHF. The CDR3 DNA reads as TGTGCCAGCAGCCCGCATTGGGGGGGGCACTCACCCCTCCACTTT. Looking up the rest from reference TRBV9 and TRBJ1-6 gives the full variable domain: DSGVTQTPKHLITATGQRVTLRCSPRSGDLSVYWYQQSLDQGLQFLIQYYNGEERAKGNILERFSAQQFPDLHSELNLSSLELGDSALYFCASSPHWGGHSPLHFGNGTRLTVT.

There are many counts of this clonotype. The chain couples TRBV9 to TRBJ1-2; the match to TRBD1 covers 9 bases. Germline CDR1 is SGDLS and CDR2 is YYNGEE. The CDR3 totals 15 residues. The V gene end was trimmed by 0 bases and the J gene end by 2 bases; junction bases not matched to a gene: 2. CDR3 nucleotides: TGTGCCAGCAGCGTAGTTGGGACAGGGAACTATGGCTACACCTTC. This sequence encodes CASSVVGTGNYGYTF.

This clonotype has a count of ten or more. V usage is TRBV29-1 and J usage is TRBJ2-2, with TRBD1 matching over 8 bases. Germline V CDR1 and CDR2: SQVTM, ANQGSEA. V lost 6 bases to trimming and J lost 5 bases; unmatched junction nucleotides: 5. CDR3 length equals 13 residues. CDR3 nucleotides: TGCAGCGTCCGGACAGGGATAACCGGGGAGCTGTTTTTT. This codes for CSVRTGITGELFF.

This clonotype appeared a few times. This sequence joins TRBV2 and TRBJ1-1, with D maybe TRBD1 (5 bases). Germline loops: CDR1 SNHLY, CDR2 FYNNEI. The CDR3 is made up of 13 amino acids. Trimming cost V 6 bases and J 1 base, with 9 bases left between them. DNA for the CDR3: TGTGCCAGCAGGGGTGGGGGGAACACTGAAGCTTTCTTT. This codes for CASRGGGNTEAFF. Complete variable domain (other parts from reference TRBV2 and TRBJ1-1): EPEVTQTPSHQVTQMGQEVILRCVPISNHLYFYWYRQILGQKVEFLVSFYNNEISEKSEIFDDQFSVERPDGSNFTLKIRSTKLEDSAMYFCASRGGGNTEAFFGQGTRLTVV.

This chain uses TRBV5-1 with TRBJ1-1, with TRBD1 matching 12 bases. This CDR3 is 16 amino acids long. Germline V gene sequence: CDR1 SGHRS, CDR2 YFSETQ. The J segment lost 5 bases and the V segment lost 5 bases, leaving 10 bases of the junction unmatched. The chain's CDR3 is CASRPGQGARGTEAFF. CDR3 coding DNA: TGCGCCAGCAGACCGGGACAGGGGGCGCGGGGGACTGAAGCTTTCTTT. Based on the CDR3 plus reference TRBV5-1 and TRBJ1-1, the full variable domain is KAGVTQTPRYLIKTRGQQVTLSCSPISGHRSVSWYQQTPGQGLQFLFEYFSETQRNKGNFPGRFSGRQFSNSRSEMNVSTLELGDSALYLCASRPGQGARGTEAFFGQGTRLTVV.

This clonotype is termed medium-sized. The rearrangement links TRBV25-1 to TRBJ2-7, with TRBD1 matching 8 bases. The trim removed 1 base at V and 6 bases at J, leaving 8 bases unmatched. The CDR3 contains 15 residues. The germline V gene has CDR1 MGHDK and CDR2 SYGVNS. The chain's CDR3 is CASSESHRGMSEQYF. The CDR3 DNA sequence: TGTGCCAGCAGTGAATCGCACAGGGGGATGAGCGAGCAGTACTTC.

This clonotype was found a few times. DNA of the CDR3: TGCGCCAGCAGCCAAGATCGCAGTCCCGAAATCTACGAGCAGTACTTC. Protein product: CASSQDRSPEIYEQYF. The chain combines TRBV4-3 with TRBJ2-7; unclear D gene. The V and J ends lost 0 bases and 3 bases respectively, with 15 bases between them. This CDR3 is built from 16 residues. From germline, CDR1 is LGHNA and CDR2 YSLEER.

This clonotype was counted many times. The V and J genes are TRBV12-3 or TRBV12-4 and TRBJ2-5; 9 bases fit TRBD1. This CDR3 has 15 residues. V lost 1 base to trimming and J lost 5 bases; unmatched junction nucleotides: 5. The CDR3 sequence is CASSLETGGSETQYF. Here the CDR3 DNA reads TGTGCCAGCAGTTTAGAGACAGGGGGTTCGGAGACCCAGTACTTC.

In its sample, this clonotype was seen many times. The chain carries TRBV6-6 and TRBJ2-3, with TRBD2 identical over 10 bases. Germline assignment: CDR1 MNHNY and CDR2 SVGAGI (reference sequence). The V and J ends lost 11 bases and 4 bases, in that order; junction bases with no gene match: 6. CDR3 size: 13 residues. CDR3 nucleotide sequence: TGTGCCGCCCAGCGGGGGGGCTCAGATACGCAGTATTTT. It encodes CAAQRGGSDTQYF.

This clonotype was counted many times. This sequence joins TRBV20-1 and TRBJ2-7, with a weak D call TRBD2 (6 bases). Trimming took off 4 bases at V and 3 bases at J, with 16 bases between the two ends. Per germline, CDR1 DFQATT and CDR2 SNEGSKA (reference sequence). The CDR3 runs 14 residues. The CDR3 DNA reads TGCAGTGCTAAACCCCCCGTCGGGGGCTACGAGCAGTACTTC. Residues: CSAKPPVGGYEQYF.

This clonotype was detected ten times or more. The CDR3 DNA reads as TGTGCCAGCAGTGTTGGCGGGGCCGGGGTTGAGCAGTTCTTC. Translated: CASSVGGAGVEQFF. The chain joins TRBV6-1 to TRBJ2-1, with D possibly TRBD2 on 6 matching bases. Germline loops: CDR1 MNHNS, CDR2 SASEGT. The CDR3 loop spans 14 amino acids. With 4 bases removed from V and 9 bases from J, the gap between germline ends came to 16 bases.

This clonotype was detected a few times. The chain links TRBV12-3 or TRBV12-4 to TRBJ1-2; 12 bases line up with TRBD1. The CDR3 has 15 residues. Trimming took 5 bases from V and 7 from J; bases not matched to a gene: 8. The CDR3 nucleotides are TGTGCCAGCAGTCCCCCGGGACAGGGGGCGCTTGGCTACACCTTC. Translation: CASSPPGQGALGYTF.

This clonotype was recorded at least ten times. The chain combines TRBV20-1 with TRBJ2-5, with TRBD2 matching 12 bases. The V and J ends lost 2 bases and 4 bases, in that order; junction bases with no gene match: 8. This CDR3 comprises 16 residues. CDR1 is DFQATT and CDR2 is SNEGSKA in the germline V gene (reference sequence). CDR3 coding DNA: TGCAGTGCTAGACCCTCTAGCGGGAGGGCAGGAGAGACCCAGTACTTC. It translates to CSARPSSGRAGETQYF.

This sequence joins TRBV10-2 and TRBJ2-7, with TRBD2 as a possible D gene (5 bases). This CDR3 comprises 12 residues. V gave up 3 bases and J gave up 3 bases, with 6 bases separating them. CDR1 is WSHSY and CDR2 is SAAADI in the germline V gene. The CDR3 sequence: CASSETSYEQYF. The CDR3 nucleotides read TGCGCCAGCAGTGAAACTAGCTACGAGCAGTACTTC.

Ten or more counts support this clonotype. The chain joins TRBV7-6 to TRBJ2-7, with 7 bases matching TRBD1. With 4 bases clipped from V and 3 bases from J, the junction kept 6 bases outside the gene matches. The CDR3 totals 14 residues. CDR1 is SGHVS and CDR2 is FNYEAQ in the germline V gene. The CDR3 here is CASSSSRDSYEQYF. For the CDR3, the DNA is TGTGCCAGCAGCTCCTCCCGGGACAGCTACGAGCAGTACTTC.

This clonotype occurred many times. The chain couples TRBV2 to TRBJ1-2; tentatively, D is TRBD1 (5 bases). V was trimmed by 1 base and J by 7 bases, leaving 13 bases between them. CDR3 length: 14 residues. CDR1 and CDR2 (germline): SNHLY, FYNNEI. The CDR3 sequence is CASSEVGGTLGYTF. The CDR3 nucleotides are TGTGCCAGCAGTGAAGTGGGGGGAACCCTTGGCTACACCTTC.

This chain links TRBV12-3 or TRBV12-4 with TRBJ2-1; a weak D match, TRBD2 (5 bases). V was trimmed by 3 bases and J by 7 bases, leaving 10 bases between them. The length of the CDR3 is 13 residues. Written as DNA, the CDR3 is TGTGCCAGCAGTTTCGGGGTAAGGAATGAGCAGTTCTTC. This encodes CASSFGVRNEQFF.

This clonotype appeared a few times. DNA of the CDR3: TGCAGTGCTAGTCAAGGGGGAGGGGGCGCTTTTGCTTTCTTT. Protein sequence: CSASQGGGGAFAFF. V usage is TRBV20-1 and J usage is TRBJ1-1; 7 positions match TRBD1. Germline values: CDR1 DFQATT, CDR2 SNEGSKA (reference sequence). Trimming removed 3 bases from V and 11 bases from J; junction bases left unmatched: 15. The CDR3 loop spans 14 amino acids.

This chain uses TRBV3-1 with TRBJ1-4; 7 bases map to TRBD1. The J segment lost 7 bases and the V segment lost 5 bases, leaving 7 bases of the junction unmatched. The CDR3 consists of 14 residues. Germline V lookup: CDR1 LGHDT, CDR2 YNNKEL (reference sequence). The CDR3 DNA sequence: TGTGCCAGCAGCTTGGACAGGTTTCGTGAAAAACTGTTTTTT. Translating gives CASSLDRFREKLFF. The variable domain in full, completed from reference TRBV3-1 and TRBJ1-4, reads DTAVSQTPKYLVTQMGNDKSIKCEQNLGHDTMYWYKQDSKKFLKIMFSYNNKELIINETVPNRFSPKSPDKAHLNLHINSLELGDSAVYFCASSLDRFREKLFFGSGTQLSVL.

This clonotype showed up many times. This chain uses TRBV7-6 with TRBJ2-5; 7 bases agree with TRBD2. CDR3 size: 14 residues. CDR1 and CDR2 from the germline V gene are SGHVS and FNYEAQ. The junction had 4 bases not matched to a gene; V was cut back by 5 bases and J by 1 base. CDR3 residues: CASSPSGAQETQYF. The CDR3 bases are TGTGCCAGCAGCCCGAGCGGGGCCCAAGAGACCCAGTACTTC.

This clonotype was observed a few times. The rearrangement joins TRBV10-3 to TRBJ1-4; D gene ambiguous. The CDR3 spans 17 residues. Germline V CDR1 and CDR2: ENHRY, SYGVKD. V was trimmed by 4 bases and J by 0 bases, leaving 15 bases between them. The CDR3 nucleotides read TGTGCCATCAGTGTCAGAAACAGAAGCGCAACTAATGAAAAACTGTTTTTT. Protein sequence: CAISVRNRSATNEKLFF.

This clonotype was counted many times. V usage is TRBV4-2 and J usage is TRBJ2-3, with TRBD2 matching over 9 bases. This CDR3 has 16 amino acids. V lost 4 bases and J lost 0; bases outside the gene matches: 5. The germline V gene has CDR1 LGHNA and CDR2 YNFKEQ. CDR3 bases: TGTGCCAGCAGCCCGACTAGCGGCTCTAGCACAGATACGCAGTATTTT. Amino acid sequence: CASSPTSGSSTDTQYF.

This clonotype has at least ten counts. The J gene is TRBJ1-2, the V gene TRBV6-5; D is unresolved. Looked up from germline, CDR1 is MNHEY and CDR2 is SVGAGI. The CDR3 covers 15 residues. V was cut by 5 bases and J by 7 bases, with 20 bases left in between. CDR3: CASSTGQPTYGGYTF. The CDR3 DNA is TGTGCCAGCAGTACGGGTCAGCCTACCTACGGTGGCTACACCTTC.

There are many counts of this clonotype. This rearrangement joins TRBV5-1 to TRBJ2-2; D is uncertain. V dropped 0 bases and J dropped 3 bases, with 9 bases sitting between them. The length of the CDR3 is 15 residues. The germline V gene encodes CDR1 SGHRS and CDR2 YFSETQ. In nucleotides, the CDR3 is TGCGCCAGCAGCTTGGGAGACATTTACACCGGGGAGCTGTTTTTT. Encoded protein: CASSLGDIYTGELFF.

Ten or more counts support this clonotype. The J gene is TRBJ2-1, the V gene TRBV7-9; no definite D call. CDR1 SEHNR and CDR2 FQNEAQ come from the germline V gene (reference sequence). V was clipped by 5 bases and J by 2 bases, with 10 bases between them. This CDR3 has 14 amino acids. The CDR3: CASSADLTYNEQFF. CDR3 coding DNA: TGTGCCAGCAGCGCTGACTTGACCTACAATGAGCAGTTCTTC.

This clonotype occurred a few times. This chain uses TRBV12-3 or TRBV12-4 with TRBJ2-4; TRBD2 agrees at 11 bases. Trimming at V came to 5 bases and at J to 1 base, leaving 10 bases not matched to a gene. The CDR3 is 18 residues long. CDR3 residues: CASSPGTSGGMAKNIQYF. CDR3 DNA sequence: TGTGCCAGCAGTCCAGGGACTAGCGGTGGGATGGCCAAAAACATTCAGTACTTC.